This T cell receptor (beta chain) was sequenced during a study of blood T cell repertoires in COVID-19. At the level of the study: Samples representing acute and convalescent COVID-19 were sourced from the United States, Italy and Spain.

The authors' processing: Cell counts per sample came from amplifying reference gene primers. TCRdb's copy holds only in-frame clones and misses some; the assay was immunoSEQ multiplex PCR. Clonal size and the V and J genes are those of that table, whereas D and trimming came from the DNA. The sample lists over 150,000 clones; 70% to 85% were seen once. The CDR3 contains 19 residues. The V gene end was trimmed by 3 bases and the J gene end by 5 bases; junction bases not matched to a gene: 16. Germline loops: CDR1 SGHVS, CDR2 FQNEAQ. Everyone who took part was roughly 18 to 89 years old, and they came from fewer than 25 US areas.

The chain is built from TRBV7-8 and TRBJ2-5, with 12 bases lining up with TRBD2. The sample comprised PBMCs or T cells enriched from blood (not recorded which). This receptor was obtained from an older woman in a cohort exposed to, infected with or recovered from COVID-19 (not recorded which). CDR3 amino acids: CASSLRLAGEELLLETQYF. In DNA, the CDR3 is TGTGCCAGCAGCTTGCGACTAGCGGGAGAGGAGTTGTTGTTGGAGACCCAGTACTTC. Full variable domain (outside the CDR3, taken from reference TRBV7-8 and TRBJ2-5): GAGVSQSPRYKVAKRGQDVALRCDPISGHVSLFWYQQALGQGPEFLTYFQNEAQLDKSGLPSDRFFAERPEGSVSTLKIQRTQQEDSAVYLCASSLRLAGEELLLETQYFGPGTRLLVL.